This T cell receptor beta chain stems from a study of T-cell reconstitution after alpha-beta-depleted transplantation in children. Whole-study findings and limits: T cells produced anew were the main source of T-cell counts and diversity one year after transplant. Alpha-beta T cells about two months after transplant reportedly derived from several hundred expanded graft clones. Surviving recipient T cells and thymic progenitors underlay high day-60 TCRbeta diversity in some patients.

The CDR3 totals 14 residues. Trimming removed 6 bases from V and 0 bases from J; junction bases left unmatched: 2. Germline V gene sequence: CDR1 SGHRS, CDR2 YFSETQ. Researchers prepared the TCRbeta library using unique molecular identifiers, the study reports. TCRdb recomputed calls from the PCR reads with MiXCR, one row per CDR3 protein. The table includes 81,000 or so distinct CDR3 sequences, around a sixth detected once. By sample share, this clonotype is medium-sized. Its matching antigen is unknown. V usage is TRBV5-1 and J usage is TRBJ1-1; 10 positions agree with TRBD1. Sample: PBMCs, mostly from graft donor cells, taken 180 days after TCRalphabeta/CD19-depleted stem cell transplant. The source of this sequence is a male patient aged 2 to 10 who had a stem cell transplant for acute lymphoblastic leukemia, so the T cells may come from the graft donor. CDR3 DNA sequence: TGCGCCAGCACGACAGGGGGCATGAACACTGAAGCTTTCTTT. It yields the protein CASTTGGMNTEAFF.